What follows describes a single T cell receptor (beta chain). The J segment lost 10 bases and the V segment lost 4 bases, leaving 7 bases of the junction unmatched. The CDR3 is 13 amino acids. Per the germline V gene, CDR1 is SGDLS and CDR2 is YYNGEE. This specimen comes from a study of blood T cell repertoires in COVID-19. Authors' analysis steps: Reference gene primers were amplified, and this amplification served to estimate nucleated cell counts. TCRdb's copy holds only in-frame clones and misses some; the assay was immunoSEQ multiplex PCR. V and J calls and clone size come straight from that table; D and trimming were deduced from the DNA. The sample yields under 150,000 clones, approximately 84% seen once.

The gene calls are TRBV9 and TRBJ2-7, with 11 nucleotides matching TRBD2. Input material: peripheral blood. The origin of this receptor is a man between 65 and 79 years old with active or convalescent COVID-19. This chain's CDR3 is CASSLTSGEAQYF. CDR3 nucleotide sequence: TGTGCCAGCAGCCTGACTAGCGGGGAAGCTCAGTACTTC. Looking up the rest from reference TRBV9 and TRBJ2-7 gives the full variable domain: DSGVTQTPKHLITATGQRVTLRCSPRSGDLSVYWYQQSLDQGLQFLIQYYNGEERAKGNILERFSAQQFPDLHSELNLSSLELGDSALYFCASSLTSGEAQYFGPGTRLTVT.